This entry is about one TCR beta chain. Antigen unknown. The sample is drawn from a study of blood T cells in healthy people across ages. Findings and limits, study-wide: Shifts in expanded clonotypes may have been confounded by donor CMV status, which was unknown.

The CDR3 contains 15 residues. V trimming: 5 bases; J trimming: 15 bases; junction bases outside the gene matches: 13. CDR1 and CDR2 (germline): MNHEY, SMNVEV (reference sequence). A second PCR, run for roughly 7 to 12 cycles, used a sample-barcoded 5' primer plus a J-beta primer mix. Carrying 12 random nucleotides, a template-switch adaptor labeled each individual cDNA molecule. A single record per CDR3 protein comes from TCRdb applying MiXCR to the 5' RACE reads. The sample lists fewer than 1 million distinct CDR3 sequences; around 42% were seen once. Sequencing was done on a sample of blood. This chain uses TRBV27 with TRBJ2-1; 13 nucleotides align to TRBD2. The clonotype originates from a man between 60 and 75 years old in good health. The CDR3 loop is CASSPLLTSGGTGFF. In nucleotides, the CDR3 is TGTGCCAGCAGTCCACTATTGACTAGCGGGGGGACAGGGTTCTTC.